The 7 T cell receptor beta chains below were found in one sample sequenced in a study of blood T cell repertoires in COVID-19. Profiled with immunoSEQ multiplex PCR; TCRdb holds only in-frame clones, not every one. The sample has about 39,000 clones, roughly 84% seen once. Source material: peripheral blood. The receptors were gathered from a middle-aged man with active or convalescent COVID-19.

V is TRBV5-1 and J is TRBJ2-7; 12 positions agree with TRBD1. The CDR3 totals 17 residues. Trimming removed 3 bases from V and 2 bases from J; junction bases left unmatched: 9. Germline assignment: CDR1 SGHRS and CDR2 YFSETQ. The CDR3 reads CASSSYGTGGLTYEQYF. The DNA for the CDR3 is TGCGCCAGCAGCTCATACGGGACAGGGGGCTTGACCTACGAGCAGTACTTC.

The chain joins TRBV2 to TRBJ1-1, with TRBD1 matching over 10 bases. The V gene's germline CDR1 is SNHLY and CDR2 FYNNEI. V was clipped by 6 bases and J by 3 bases; unmatched bases: 7. The CDR3 spans 15 residues. The CDR3 DNA is TGTGCCAGCAGGAGACAGGGGGCGGTGTACACTGAAGCTTTCTTT. This gives the protein CASRRQGAVYTEAFF.

The V gene is TRBV10-1, the J gene TRBJ2-7, with 8 bases identical to TRBD1. Germline CDR1 is WNHNN and CDR2 is SYGVQD (reference sequence). Trimming at V came to 5 bases and at J to 5 bases, leaving 5 bases not matched to a gene. This CDR3 spans 13 amino acids. The chain's CDR3 is CASSMGTGNEQYF. CDR3 nucleotide sequence: TGCGCCAGCAGTATGGGGACAGGTAACGAGCAGTACTTC.

The chain combines TRBV7-2 with TRBJ1-2; TRBD1 might be the D (5 bases). The CDR3 covers 14 residues. Germline V gene sequence: CDR1 SGHTA, CDR2 FQGNSA. Deletions cut 1 base from V and 7 bases from J, with 13 bases between. In DNA, the CDR3 is TGTGCCAGCAGCTTAGACAGGACGTCCGGTGGCTACACCTTC. Translating gives CASSLDRTSGGYTF.

For this clone: Additional DNA sequences in this sample encode the identical CDR3. V usage is TRBV6-5 and J usage is TRBJ2-7, with 8 bases lining up with TRBD2. The J segment lost 1 base and the V segment lost 4 bases, leaving 6 bases of the junction unmatched. In germline, CDR1 is MNHEY, CDR2 SVGAGI. The CDR3 is made up of 15 amino acids. CDR3 bases: TGTGCCAGCAGTTCCGGGGGGGGAGGGTCCTACGAGCAGTACTTC. It codes for CASSSGGGGSYEQYF.

The chain employs TRBV9 and TRBJ2-3; TRBD2 agrees at 7 bases. Germline values: CDR1 SGDLS, CDR2 YYNGEE. The ends lost 4 bases at V and 3 bases at J; junction bases unmatched: 8. The CDR3 consists of 15 residues. The CDR3 nucleotides read TGTGCCAGCAGCCCCGGGCCCGGGGGGACAGATACGCAGTATTTT. This codes for CASSPGPGGTDTQYF.

The CDR3: CASSGQGFRDEQYF. The CDR3 DNA is TGTGCCAGCAGCGGCCAGGGGTTCAGGGACGAGCAGTACTTC. The chain is built from TRBV9 and TRBJ2-7; possibly TRBD1 for D (6 bases). The CDR3 is made up of 14 amino acids. Trimming stripped 3 bases from V and 5 bases from J, with 15 bases between. CDR1 and CDR2 from the germline V gene are SGDLS and YYNGEE.